The 25 T cell receptor beta chains below were found in one sample sequenced in a study of CD8+CD57+ T cells in acquired aplastic anemia. Genomic DNA acted as the template from which TCR beta VDJ combination and CDR3 sequence profiling were carried out. TCRdb independently ran MiXCR on the reads; one entry per CDR3 protein. This table has roughly 300,000 distinct CDR3 sequences, 56% appearing once. What was sequenced was sorted CD4+, CD8+, or CD8+CD57+ T cells (not recorded which) from PBMCs. The receptors originated from a human donor with severe aplastic anemia or a healthy control (not recorded which).

The gene calls are TRBV2 and TRBJ1-6, with D maybe TRBD1 (6 bases). There are 15 residues in the CDR3. V was shortened by 6 bases and J by 8 bases, with 17 bases between the two germline ends. CDR1 and CDR2 from the germline V gene are SNHLY and FYNNEI. For the CDR3, the DNA is TGTGCCAGCAGGGGGGGGGCCAGGATTCATTCACCCCTCCACTTT. Protein sequence: CASRGGARIHSPLHF.

This clonotype was picked up many times. The chain links TRBV13 to TRBJ1-2, with 8 bases that match TRBD1. Looked up from germline, CDR1 is PRHDT and CDR2 is FYEKMQ (reference sequence). J lost 4 bases, V lost 4 bases, and 5 bases had no gene match. The CDR3 loop spans 14 amino acids. CDR3 sequence: CASSWTGSLYGYTF. CDR3 in DNA: TGTGCCAGCAGCTGGACAGGGTCCCTCTATGGCTACACCTTC. Full variable domain (missing parts from reference TRBV13 and TRBJ1-2): AAGVIQSPRHLIKEKRETATLKCYPIPRHDTVYWYQQGPGQDPQFLISFYEKMQSDKGSIPDRFSAQQFSDYHSELNMSSLELGDSALYFCASSWTGSLYGYTFGSGTRLTVV.

This CDR3 is CAIRGGNEKLFF. The CDR3 DNA sequence: TGTGCCATCAGGGGGGGGAATGAAAAACTGTTTTTT. The chain couples TRBV10-3 to TRBJ1-4; TRBD1 is a possible D gene (5 bases). The CDR3 is 12 residues long. Germline loops: CDR1 ENHRY, CDR2 SYGVKD. V was clipped by 6 bases and J by 5 bases, with 7 bases between them.

This clonotype was seen repeatedly, ten times or more. V and J are TRBV3-1 and TRBJ2-7; unclear D gene. In germline, CDR1 is LGHDT, CDR2 YNNKEL (reference sequence). The CDR3 length is 11 residues. Trimming took 2 bases from V and 7 from J, leaving 6 bases between them. CDR3 nucleotides: TGTGCCAGCAGCCAAACCGAGGAGCAGTACTTC. It is translated as CASSQTEEQYF.

The chain uses TRBV14 and TRBJ2-5; no clear D gene. The CDR3 covers 12 residues. CDR1 SGHDN and CDR2 FVKESK come from the germline V gene. Trimming cost V 4 bases and J 1 base, with 4 bases left between them. The CDR3 is CASSLFQETQYF. In nucleotides, the CDR3 is TGTGCCAGCAGCCTTTTCCAAGAGACCCAGTACTTC.

The table lists this clonotype with many counts. The chain employs TRBV5-8 and TRBJ1-6, with D perhaps matching TRBD1 (6 bases). CDR1 is SGHTS, CDR2 YDEGEE, per germline. There are 14 residues in the CDR3. V was shortened by 4 bases and J by 8 bases, with 13 bases between the two germline ends. The CDR3 sequence: CASSARDTYSPLHF. The CDR3 region has the DNA TGTGCCAGCAGCGCACGGGACACCTATTCACCCCTCCACTTT. The entire variable domain, with the rest obtained from reference TRBV5-8 and TRBJ1-6, is as follows: EAGVTQSPTHLIKTRGQQATLRCSPISGHTSVYWYQQALGLGLQFLLWYDEGEERNRGNFPPRFSGRQFPNYSSELNVNALELEDSALYLCASSARDTYSPLHFGNGTRLTVT.

With regard to this clonotype: The junction shows a germline mismatch at one end, possibly a read error. This chain links TRBV15 with TRBJ2-7, with 8 bases identical to TRBD1. The CDR3 is 15 amino acids. The germline gives CDR1 LNHNV, CDR2 YYDKDF (reference sequence). CDR3 sequence (DNA): TGTGCAACCAGCAGAGATCAGGGGGCCCCATACGAGCAGTACTTC. Translation: CATSRDQGAPYEQYF.

This clonotype showed up just a few times. The chain uses TRBV7-9 and TRBJ2-7, with 8 bases matching TRBD2. Germline-derived CDR1 and CDR2 are SEHNR and FQNEAQ (reference sequence). After removal of 5 bases from V and 3 bases from J, the junction contained 3 bases not matched to a gene. The CDR3 has 13 residues. In nucleotides, the CDR3 is TGTGCCAGCAGCCACGGGGGGGACTACGAGCAGTACTTC. It translates to CASSHGGDYEQYF.

This clonotype was seen ten or more times. The rearrangement joins TRBV6-2 or TRBV6-3 to TRBJ1-5; D is perhaps TRBD1 (5 bases). CDR1 MNHEY and CDR2 SVGEGT come from the germline V gene. The CDR3 runs 15 residues. Trimming pared 2 bases from V and 2 bases from J, leaving 10 bases between. CDR3 in amino acids: CASSYAGVGNQPQHF. CDR3 DNA sequence: TGTGCCAGCAGTTACGCGGGGGTTGGCAATCAGCCCCAGCATTTT.

The chain recombines TRBV24-1 with TRBJ1-5, with D perhaps TRBD1 (5 bases). Germline CDR1 reads KGHDR; CDR2 reads SFDVKD. The length of the CDR3 is 12 residues. The CDR3 is CATRDGDQPQHF. The CDR3 nucleotides are TGTGCTACCCGGGACGGCGATCAGCCCCAGCATTTT.

Many counts were recorded for this clonotype. The genes are TRBV5-6 and TRBJ1-4; D gene uncertain. V lost 3 bases and J 5 bases, leaving 11 bases between the germline ends. This CDR3 has 14 amino acids. Germline loops: CDR1 SGHDT, CDR2 YYEEEE. CDR3 DNA sequence: TGTGCCAGCAGCTCCCTGGTCGAAAATGAAAAACTGTTTTTT. This gives the protein CASSSLVENEKLFF.

A few counts support this clonotype. This sequence joins TRBV20-1 and TRBJ1-2; D remains ambiguous. The CDR3 contains 12 residues. CDR1 and CDR2 (germline): DFQATT, SNEGSKA (reference sequence). V was cut by 2 bases and J by 4 bases, with 8 bases left in between. In DNA, the CDR3 is TGCAGTGCTAGACTACAGCCCTATGGCTACACCTTC. This translates into CSARLQPYGYTF.

Here the CDR3 DNA reads TGTGCCAGCAGTGCACTAGTTCGGGAGACCCAGTACTTC. Protein product: CASSALVRETQYF. The rearrangement uses TRBV2 and TRBJ2-5; weak D call: TRBD2 (5 bases). V was shortened by 4 bases and J by 5 bases, with 11 bases between the two germline ends. CDR1 SNHLY and CDR2 FYNNEI come from the germline V gene. The CDR3 has 13 amino acids.

This clonotype was recorded many times. The rearrangement links TRBV12-3 or TRBV12-4 to TRBJ2-1, with 15 positions matching TRBD2. Trimming cost V 3 bases and J 4 bases; bases outside gene matches: 13. There are 20 residues in the CDR3. The CDR3 reads CASSLTRGLAGGNQYNEQFF. For the CDR3, the DNA is TGTGCCAGCAGTTTGACCAGGGGACTAGCGGGGGGTAACCAATACAATGAGCAGTTCTTC.

This clonotype was seen a single time. This rearrangement joins TRBV7-2 to TRBJ2-1; TRBD2 matches 13 bases. In germline, CDR1 is SGHTA, CDR2 FQGNSA. V was pared by 3 bases and J by 7 bases, with 6 bases of the junction left unmatched. The CDR3 totals 16 residues. The CDR3 DNA is TGTGCCAGCAGCTTCAGACTAGCGGGGGGTGGTAATGAGCAGTTCTTC. It yields the protein CASSFRLAGGGNEQFF.

The chain employs TRBV13 and TRBJ2-7; either TRBD1 or TRBD2 may fit D (5 bases each). CDR3 size: 14 residues. Germline CDR1 and CDR2: PRHDT and FYEKMQ (reference sequence). Trimming removed 6 bases at V and 2 bases at J, with 14 bases between. The CDR3 nucleotides are TGTGCCAGCAGTGGGGGACCTTGGACCTACGAGCAGTACTTC. Its translation is CASSGGPWTYEQYF.

In its sample, this clonotype was seen many times. As DNA, the CDR3 is TGTGCCAGCAGCGTAGTTGGGACAGGTTCCTATGGCTACACCTTC. Its translation is CASSVVGTGSYGYTF. The chain employs TRBV9 and TRBJ1-2; 8 bases fit TRBD1. The germline V gene has CDR1 SGDLS and CDR2 YYNGEE. V trimming: 0 bases; J trimming: 4 bases; junction bases outside the gene matches: 5. The length of the CDR3 is 15 residues.

The rearrangement joins TRBV24-1 to TRBJ2-5; D perhaps matches TRBD1 (5 bases). V lost 5 bases and J lost 3, with 9 bases in between. This CDR3 is 13 amino acids long. CDR1 and CDR2 from the germline V gene are KGHDR and SFDVKD. The CDR3 is CATSGPGKETQYF. CDR3 in DNA: TGTGCCACCAGTGGGCCAGGGAAAGAGACCCAGTACTTC.

The chain is built from TRBV10-1 and TRBJ2-7; TRBD1 or TRBD2 may be the D gene (6 bases each). The V and J ends lost 4 bases and 2 bases respectively, with 9 bases between them. The V gene's germline CDR1 is WNHNN and CDR2 SYGVQD (reference sequence). CDR3 length equals 13 residues. The CDR3 bases are TGCGCCAGCAGTGGGGGGGCTACCTACGAGCAGTACTTC. It encodes CASSGGATYEQYF.

The table lists this clonotype with a few counts. The CDR3 protein is CASSPPPGQGARETQYF. The DNA of the CDR3 is TGTGCCAGCTCACCCCCCCCGGGACAGGGGGCGAGGGAGACCCAGTACTTC. This sequence joins TRBV18 and TRBJ2-5; 12 bases match TRBD1. V lost 3 bases to trimming and J lost 5 bases; unmatched junction nucleotides: 10. The CDR3 spans 17 residues. CDR1 is KGHSH, CDR2 LQKENI, per germline.

The chain recombines TRBV2 with TRBJ2-1; 10 bases line up with TRBD2. The ends lost 8 bases at V and 5 bases at J; junction bases unmatched: 3. The CDR3 consists of 13 residues. Germline V CDR1 and CDR2: SNHLY, FYNNEI. CDR3 nucleotide sequence: TGTGCCAGCGGGACTAGCGTCCACAATGAGCAGTTCTTC. Protein sequence: CASGTSVHNEQFF. Filled out from reference TRBV2 and TRBJ2-1, the complete variable domain reads EPEVTQTPSHQVTQMGQEVILRCVPISNHLYFYWYRQILGQKVEFLVSFYNNEISEKSEIFDDQFSVERPDGSNFTLKIRSTKLEDSAMYFCASGTSVHNEQFFGPGTRLTVL.

This clonotype was seen many times. V is TRBV6-1 and J is TRBJ1-1; D might be TRBD1 (6 bases). The CDR3 consists of 13 residues. Trimming removed 8 bases at V and 7 bases at J, with 17 bases between. From germline, CDR1 is MNHNS and CDR2 SASEGT. The CDR3 region is CASQQGANGEAFF. CDR3 nucleotides: TGTGCCAGCCAACAGGGCGCAAACGGTGAAGCTTTCTTT.

The CDR3 bases are TGTGCCAGCAGCTTAGTATACACCCAAGAGACCCAGTACTTC. It specifies CASSLVYTQETQYF. The chain is built from TRBV7-2 and TRBJ2-5; D call uncertain. The V and J ends lost 1 base and 1 base respectively, with 7 bases between them. The germline gives CDR1 SGHTA, CDR2 FQGNSA. The CDR3 has 14 amino acids.

The chain uses TRBV5-1 and TRBJ1-5; D is undetermined. Germline loops: CDR1 SGHRS, CDR2 YFSETQ. V lost 5 bases, J lost 5 bases, and 11 bases lay in between. The CDR3 spans 13 residues. The CDR3 sequence is CASSWEGDQPQHF. The CDR3 region has the DNA TGCGCCAGCAGTTGGGAGGGTGATCAGCCCCAGCATTTT.

J is TRBJ1-2 and V is TRBV7-9; 8 bases map to TRBD1. Germline V lookup: CDR1 SEHNR, CDR2 FQNEAQ (reference sequence). The junction had 10 bases not matched to a gene; V was cut back by 5 bases and J by 8 bases. This CDR3 is built from 14 residues. The CDR3 sequence is CASSPGQGAEGYTF. CDR3 bases: TGTGCCAGCAGCCCTGGGCAGGGGGCGGAAGGCTACACCTTC.